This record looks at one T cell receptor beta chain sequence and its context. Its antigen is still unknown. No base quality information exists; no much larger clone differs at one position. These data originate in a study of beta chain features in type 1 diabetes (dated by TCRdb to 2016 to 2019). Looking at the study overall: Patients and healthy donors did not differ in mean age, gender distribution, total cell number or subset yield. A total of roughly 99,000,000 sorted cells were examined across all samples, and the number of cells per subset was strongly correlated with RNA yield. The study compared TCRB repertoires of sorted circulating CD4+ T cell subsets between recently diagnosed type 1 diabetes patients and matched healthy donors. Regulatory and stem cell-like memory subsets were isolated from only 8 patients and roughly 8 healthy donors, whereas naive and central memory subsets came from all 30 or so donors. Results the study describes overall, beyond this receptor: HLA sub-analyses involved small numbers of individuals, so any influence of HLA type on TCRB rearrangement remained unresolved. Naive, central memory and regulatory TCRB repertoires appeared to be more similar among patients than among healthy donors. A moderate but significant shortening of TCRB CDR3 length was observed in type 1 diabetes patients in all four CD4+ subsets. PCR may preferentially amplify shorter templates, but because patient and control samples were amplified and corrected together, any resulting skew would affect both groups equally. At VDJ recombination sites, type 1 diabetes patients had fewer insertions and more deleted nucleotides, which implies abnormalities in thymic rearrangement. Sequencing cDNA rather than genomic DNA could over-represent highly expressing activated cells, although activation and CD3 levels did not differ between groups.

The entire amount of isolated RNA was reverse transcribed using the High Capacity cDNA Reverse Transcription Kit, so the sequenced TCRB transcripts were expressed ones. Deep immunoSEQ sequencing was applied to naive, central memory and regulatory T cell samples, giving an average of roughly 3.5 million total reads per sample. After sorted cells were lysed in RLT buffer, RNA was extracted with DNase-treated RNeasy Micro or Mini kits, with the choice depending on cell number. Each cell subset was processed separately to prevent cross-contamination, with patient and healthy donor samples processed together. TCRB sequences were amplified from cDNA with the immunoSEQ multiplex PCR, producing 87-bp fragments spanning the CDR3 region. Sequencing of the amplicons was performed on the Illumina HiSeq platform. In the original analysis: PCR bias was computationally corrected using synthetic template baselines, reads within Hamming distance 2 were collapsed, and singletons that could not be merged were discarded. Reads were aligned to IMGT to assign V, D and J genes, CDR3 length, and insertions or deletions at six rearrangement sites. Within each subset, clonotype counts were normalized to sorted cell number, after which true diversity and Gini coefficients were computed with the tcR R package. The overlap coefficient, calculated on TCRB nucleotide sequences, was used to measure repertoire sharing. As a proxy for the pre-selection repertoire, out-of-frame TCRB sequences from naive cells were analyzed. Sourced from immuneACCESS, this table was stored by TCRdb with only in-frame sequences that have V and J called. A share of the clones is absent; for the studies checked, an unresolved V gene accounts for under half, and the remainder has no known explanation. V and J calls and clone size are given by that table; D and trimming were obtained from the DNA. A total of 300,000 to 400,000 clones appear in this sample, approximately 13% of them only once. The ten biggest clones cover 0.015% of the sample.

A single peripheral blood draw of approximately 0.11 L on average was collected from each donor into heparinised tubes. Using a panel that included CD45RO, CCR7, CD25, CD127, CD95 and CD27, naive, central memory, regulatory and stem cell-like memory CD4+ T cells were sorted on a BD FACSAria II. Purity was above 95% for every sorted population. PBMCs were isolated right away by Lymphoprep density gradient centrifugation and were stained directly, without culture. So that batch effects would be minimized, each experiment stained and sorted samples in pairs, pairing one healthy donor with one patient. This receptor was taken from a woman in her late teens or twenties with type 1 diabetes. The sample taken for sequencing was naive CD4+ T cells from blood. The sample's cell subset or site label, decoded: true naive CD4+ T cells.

The DNA reads as follows: TGTGCCAGCAGGAACGCCCTTAGCCAAGAGACCCAGTACTTC. It is translated as CASRNALSQETQYF. The rearrangement combines TRBV25-1 with TRBJ2-5, with an unclear D gene assignment. The germline V gene specifies MGHDK as CDR1 and SYGVNS as CDR2. Trimming at the junction amounts to 6 bases on V and 1 base on J, and the germline ends lie 12 bases apart. Inclusive of the bounding cysteine and phenylalanine, the CDR3 is 14 residues long. Of the read, only the CDR3 DNA is kept; its 42 bases are in frame from base 1.